This entry lists 11 T cell receptor beta chains sequenced from one sample in a study of blood T cell repertoires in COVID-19. This table comes from immunoSEQ multiplex PCR, and its TCRdb copy is limited to in-frame clones, with some not included. The sample lists some 260,000 clones; 75% to 90% were seen once. Sequences were obtained from PBMCs or T cells enriched from blood (not recorded which). These receptor sequences come from a woman aged 25 to 45 with acute COVID-19.

As DNA, the CDR3 is TGTGCCAGCAGTTTACCGCCGGGAGTCACAGATACGCAGTATTTT. Protein product: CASSLPPGVTDTQYF. The V call is TRBV28, the J call TRBJ2-3; perhaps TRBD2 as D (6 bases). V lost 2 bases to trimming and J lost 2 bases, with 11 bases between them. The CDR3 runs 15 residues. Per the germline V gene, CDR1 is MDHEN and CDR2 is SYDVKM.

V gene TRBV10-1 combines with J gene TRBJ2-7; 9 bases are a match to TRBD1. Losses at the gene ends were 3 bases for V and 2 bases for J; bases not matched to a gene: 8. There are 16 residues in the CDR3. The V gene's germline CDR1 is WNHNN and CDR2 SYGVQD (reference sequence). This CDR3 reads CASSDIRDRAPYEQYF. The CDR3 nucleotides are TGCGCCAGCAGTGACATCCGGGACAGGGCGCCCTACGAGCAGTACTTC.

V usage is TRBV11-2 and J usage is TRBJ2-1; 11 bases match TRBD2. Trimming at V came to 6 bases and at J to 7 bases, leaving 8 bases not matched to a gene. Per the germline V gene, CDR1 is SGHAT and CDR2 is FQNNGV. The CDR3 is made up of 15 amino acids. The CDR3 reads CASRTTSGSQNEQFF. In DNA form, the CDR3 reads TGTGCCAGCAGAACTACTAGCGGGAGTCAAAATGAGCAGTTCTTC.

The rearrangement joins TRBV14 to TRBJ2-3; possible D gene TRBD2, 6 bases. Germline loops: CDR1 SGHDN, CDR2 FVKESK. The CDR3 covers 14 residues. V shed 6 bases and J shed 3 bases, with 13 bases lying between them. The CDR3: CASSPVGGTDTQYF. CDR3 sequence (DNA): TGTGCCAGCAGTCCAGTGGGGGGTACAGATACGCAGTATTTT.

The V call is TRBV6-2 or TRBV6-3, the J call TRBJ2-1; 7 bases fit TRBD2. V trimming: 6 bases; J trimming: 1 base; junction bases outside the gene matches: 9. Germline CDR1 reads MNHEY; CDR2 reads SVGEGT. This CDR3 has 16 residues. CDR3 amino acids: CASSPSYGRSYNEQFF. CDR3 in DNA: TGTGCCAGCAGCCCCTCTTACGGGAGGTCCTACAATGAGCAGTTCTTC.

The gene calls are TRBV18 and TRBJ1-3, with TRBD1 as a possible D gene (6 bases). The length of the CDR3 is 16 residues. Trimming stripped 5 bases from V and 4 bases from J, with 18 bases between. The V gene's germline CDR1 is KGHSH and CDR2 LQKENI. The CDR3 here is CASSTLQTGSGNTIYF. CDR3 DNA: TGTGCCAGCTCAACGCTACAAACAGGGAGCGGAAACACCATATATTTT. Using reference TRBV18 and TRBJ1-3 for the parts outside the CDR3, the full variable domain is NAGVMQNPRHLVRRRGQEARLRCSPMKGHSHVYWYRQLPEEGLKFMVYLQKENIIDESGMPKERFSAEFPKEGPSILRIQQVVRGDSAAYFCASSTLQTGSGNTIYFGEGSWLTVV.

This chain uses TRBV27 with TRBJ2-1, with a possible D match to TRBD1 (5 bases). The germline CDR1 and CDR2 sequences are MNHEY and SMNVEV (reference sequence). This CDR3 contains 15 residues. Trimming pared 6 bases from V and 0 bases from J, leaving 12 bases between. CDR3: CASSSDSRSYNEQFF. The CDR3 DNA reads TGTGCCAGCAGCTCCGACAGCCGCTCCTACAATGAGCAGTTCTTC.

This sequence joins TRBV28 and TRBJ2-1, with D perhaps matching TRBD2 (6 bases). Germline lookup yields CDR1 MDHEN and CDR2 SYDVKM. The CDR3 extends over 14 amino acids. Trimming cost V 6 bases and J 3 bases, with 12 bases left between them. The CDR3 DNA follows: TGTGCCAGCAGGGGAGCGGGTCTCTACAATGAGCAGTTCTTC. Translating gives CASRGAGLYNEQFF.

This rearrangement joins TRBV7-3 to TRBJ2-3; 9 nucleotides match TRBD2. The germline V gene encodes CDR1 SGHTA and CDR2 FQGTGA. This CDR3 comprises 14 residues. Trimming cost V 5 bases and J 2 bases; bases outside gene matches: 2. CDR3 region: CASSRGLATDTQYF. In nucleotides, the CDR3 is TGTGCCAGCAGCCGGGGACTAGCCACAGATACGCAGTATTTT.

CDR3 in DNA: TGTGCCAGCAGCCGGACTAGCGGGAGGTTTAATGAGCAGTTCTTC. This codes for CASSRTSGRFNEQFF. The rearrangement joins TRBV7-9 to TRBJ2-1, with TRBD2 identical over 14 bases. V trimming: 5 bases; J trimming: 7 bases; junction bases outside the gene matches: 4. CDR1 is SEHNR and CDR2 is FQNEAQ in the germline V gene (reference sequence). The CDR3 length is 15 residues.

The table lists this clone with a count of one. The chain couples TRBV5-1 to TRBJ1-6, with D tentatively TRBD1 (5 bases). Trimming shortened V by 4 bases and J by 8 bases, and 13 bases separated the two germline ends. From germline, CDR1 is SGHRS and CDR2 YFSETQ. The CDR3 has 14 amino acids. The CDR3 DNA reads TGCGCCAGCAGCAGGCAGGGAGGTGATTCACCCCTCCACTTT. Translated, it gives CASSRQGGDSPLHF. Filled out from reference TRBV5-1 and TRBJ1-6, the complete variable domain reads KAGVTQTPRYLIKTRGQQVTLSCSPISGHRSVSWYQQTPGQGLQFLFEYFSETQRNKGNFPGRFSGRQFSNSRSEMNVSTLELGDSALYLCASSRQGGDSPLHFGNGTRLTVT.